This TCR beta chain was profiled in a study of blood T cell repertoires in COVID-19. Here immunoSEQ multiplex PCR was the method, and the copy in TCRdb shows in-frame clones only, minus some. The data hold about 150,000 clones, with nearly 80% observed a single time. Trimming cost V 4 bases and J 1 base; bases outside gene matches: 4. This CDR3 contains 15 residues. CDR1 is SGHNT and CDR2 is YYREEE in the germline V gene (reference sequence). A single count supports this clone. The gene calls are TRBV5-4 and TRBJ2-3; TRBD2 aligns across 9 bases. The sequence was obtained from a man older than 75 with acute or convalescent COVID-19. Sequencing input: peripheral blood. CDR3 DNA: TGTGCCAGCAGCCCGAGGACTAGCGGCACAGATACGCAGTATTTT. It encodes CASSPRTSGTDTQYF.